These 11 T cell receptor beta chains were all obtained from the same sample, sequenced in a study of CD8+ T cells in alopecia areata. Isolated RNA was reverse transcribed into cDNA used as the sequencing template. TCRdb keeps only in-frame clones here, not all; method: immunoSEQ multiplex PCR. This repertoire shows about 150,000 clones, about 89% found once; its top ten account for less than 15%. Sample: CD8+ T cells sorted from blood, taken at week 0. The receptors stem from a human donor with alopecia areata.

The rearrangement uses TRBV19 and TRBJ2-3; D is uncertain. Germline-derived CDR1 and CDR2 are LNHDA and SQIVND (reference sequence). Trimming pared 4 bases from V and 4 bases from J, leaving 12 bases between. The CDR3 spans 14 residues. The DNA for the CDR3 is TGTGCCAGTAGTAACCTCCGGGCCCCAGATACGCAGTATTTT. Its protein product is CASSNLRAPDTQYF.

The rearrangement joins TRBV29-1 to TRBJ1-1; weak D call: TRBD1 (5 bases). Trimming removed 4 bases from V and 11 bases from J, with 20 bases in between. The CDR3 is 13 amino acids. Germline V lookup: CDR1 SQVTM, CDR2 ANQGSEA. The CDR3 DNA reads TGCAGCGTTGTTGTTGGGACGAGCGAGGAGGCTTTCTTT. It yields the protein CSVVVGTSEEAFF.

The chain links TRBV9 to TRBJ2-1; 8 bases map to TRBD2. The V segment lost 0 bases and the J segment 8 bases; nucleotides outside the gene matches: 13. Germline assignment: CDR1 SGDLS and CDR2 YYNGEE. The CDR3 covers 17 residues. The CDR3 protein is CASSVEGGSGVRDEQFF. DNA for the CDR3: TGTGCCAGCAGCGTAGAAGGGGGTAGCGGGGTTCGGGATGAGCAGTTCTTC. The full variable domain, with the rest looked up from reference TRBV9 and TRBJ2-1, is DSGVTQTPKHLITATGQRVTLRCSPRSGDLSVYWYQQSLDQGLQFLIQYYNGEERAKGNILERFSAQQFPDLHSELNLSSLELGDSALYFCASSVEGGSGVRDEQFFGPGTRLTVL.

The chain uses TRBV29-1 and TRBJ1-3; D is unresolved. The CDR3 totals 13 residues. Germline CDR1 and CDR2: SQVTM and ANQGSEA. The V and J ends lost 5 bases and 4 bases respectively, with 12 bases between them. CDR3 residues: CSVYDDPGNTIYF. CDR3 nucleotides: TGCAGCGTTTATGACGATCCGGGAAACACCATATATTTT. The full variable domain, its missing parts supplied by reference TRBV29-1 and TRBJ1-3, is SAVISQKPSRDICQRGTSLTIQCQVDSQVTMMFWYRQQPGQSLTLIATANQGSEATYESGFVIDKFPISRPNLTFSTLTVSNMSPEDSSIYLCSVYDDPGNTIYFGEGSWLTVV.

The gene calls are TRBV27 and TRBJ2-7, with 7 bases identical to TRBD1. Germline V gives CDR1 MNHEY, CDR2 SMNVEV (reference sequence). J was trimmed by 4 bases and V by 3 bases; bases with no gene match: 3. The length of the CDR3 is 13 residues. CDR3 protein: CASSFETGYEQYF. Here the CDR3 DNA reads TGTGCCAGCAGTTTCGAGACAGGGTACGAGCAGTACTTC.

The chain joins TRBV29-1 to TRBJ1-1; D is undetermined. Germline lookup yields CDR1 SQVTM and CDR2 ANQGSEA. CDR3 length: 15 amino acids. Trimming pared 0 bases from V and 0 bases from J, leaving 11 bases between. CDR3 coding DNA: TGCAGCGTTGAAGACCCCGGGATGATGAACACTGAAGCTTTCTTT. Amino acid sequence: CSVEDPGMMNTEAFF.

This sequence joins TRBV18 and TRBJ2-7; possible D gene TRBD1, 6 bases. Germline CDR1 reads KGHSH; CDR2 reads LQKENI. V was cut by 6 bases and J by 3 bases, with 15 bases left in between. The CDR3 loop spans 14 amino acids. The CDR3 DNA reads TGTGCCAGCTCCAACAAGGACAGATACTACGAGCAGTACTTC. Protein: CASSNKDRYYEQYF. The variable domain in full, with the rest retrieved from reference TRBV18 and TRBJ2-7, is NAGVMQNPRHLVRRRGQEARLRCSPMKGHSHVYWYRQLPEEGLKFMVYLQKENIIDESGMPKERFSAEFPKEGPSILRIQQVVRGDSAAYFCASSNKDRYYEQYFGPGTRLTVT.

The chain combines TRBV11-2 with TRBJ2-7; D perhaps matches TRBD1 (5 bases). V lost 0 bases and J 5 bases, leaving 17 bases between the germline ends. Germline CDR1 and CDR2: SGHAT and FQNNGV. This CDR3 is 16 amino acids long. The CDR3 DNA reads TGTGCCAGCAGCTTAGATACTTGGGGCCGACCGAACGAGCAGTACTTC. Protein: CASSLDTWGRPNEQYF.

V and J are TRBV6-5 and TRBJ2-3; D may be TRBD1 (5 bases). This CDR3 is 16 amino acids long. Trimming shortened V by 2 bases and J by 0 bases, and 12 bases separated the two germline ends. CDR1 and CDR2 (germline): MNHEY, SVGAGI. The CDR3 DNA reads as TGTGCCAGCAGTTACGACTCCAGGGCAAGCACAGATACGCAGTATTTT. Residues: CASSYDSRASTDTQYF.

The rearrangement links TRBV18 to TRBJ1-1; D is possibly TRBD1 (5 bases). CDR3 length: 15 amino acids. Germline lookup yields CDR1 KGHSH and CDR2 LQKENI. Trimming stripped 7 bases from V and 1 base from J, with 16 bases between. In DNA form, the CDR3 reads TGTGCCAGCTTAGCCTCCACAGGCGCGAACACTGAAGCTTTCTTT. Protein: CASLASTGANTEAFF.

CDR3 nucleotide sequence: TGTGCCAGCAGTGAAGGGGGGCCACAAGAGACCCAGTACTTC. It codes for CASSEGGPQETQYF. V is TRBV2 and J is TRBJ2-5; possibly TRBD1 for D (6 bases). V gave up 1 base and J gave up 2 bases, with 8 bases separating them. Per germline, CDR1 SNHLY and CDR2 FYNNEI. The CDR3 has 14 residues.